The rows below give T cell receptor beta chains drawn from one sample of a study of CD8 T cells in ankylosing spondylitis. TCRdb processed the 5' RACE reads anew with MiXCR; each CDR3 protein has one entry. The table records around 130,000 distinct CDR3 sequences, roughly 13% of them present only once. The sample was blood, either unsorted or a sorted T cell fraction (not recorded which). The source is a female donor with ankylosing spondylitis or in good health (not recorded which). Both conserved end residues are part of each CDR3. The D gene is left open where the match is weak. Clone size appears in some rows only: once, few, many, or a class for an expanded clone.

few,TRBV2,TRBD2,TRBJ2-2,CASSEGATSGGELFF,TGTGCCAGCAGTGAAGGCGCTACTAGCGGGGGGGAGCTGTTTTTT
few,TRBV6-5,NA,TRBJ2-7,CASSFSGSPGRAYEQYF,TGTGCCAGCAGTTTCTCAGGGTCGCCAGGCCGGGCCTACGAGCAGTACTTC
NA,TRBV20-1,NA,TRBJ2-7,CSARESSYEQYF,TGCAGTGCTCGGGAGTCCTCCTACGAGCAGTACTTC
many,TRBV11-1,NA,TRBJ1-1,CASNLGGDTEAFF,TGTGCCAGCAACTTAGGGGGGGACACTGAAGCTTTCTTT
NA,TRBV5-1,TRBD1,TRBJ1-4,CASSLGTGPNEKLFF,TGCGCCAGCAGCTTGGGGACAGGGCCTAATGAAAAACTGTTTTTT
few,TRBV27,TRBD2,TRBJ2-1,CASNVGLAFSDEQFF,TGTGCCAGCAATGTCGGACTAGCGTTTAGTGATGAGCAGTTCTTC
many,TRBV5-1,NA,TRBJ1-4,CASSLTGTAEKLFF,TGCGCCAGCAGCTTGACCGGGACTGCTGAAAAACTGTTTTTT
many,TRBV28,TRBD1,TRBJ2-2,CASSPQGARRELFF,TGTGCCAGCAGTCCACAGGGGGCGCGTAGGGAGCTGTTTTTT
many,TRBV28,TRBD1,TRBJ1-4,CASSFTGELATNEKLFF,TGTGCCAGCAGTTTTACAGGGGAACTAGCAACTAATGAAAAACTGTTTTTT
few,TRBV20-1,NA,TRBJ2-5,CSVLEVGQTQYF,TGCAGCGTTTTAGAGGTGGGACAGACCCAGTACTTC
many,TRBV7-9,TRBD1,TRBJ1-6,CASSALRDRTNSPLHF,TGTGCCAGCAGCGCTCTGAGGGACAGAACTAATTCACCCCTCCACTTT
few,TRBV19,NA,TRBJ2-6,CASSMEGVLTF,TGTGCCAGTAGTATGGAGGGCGTCCTGACTTTC
few,TRBV7-2,TRBD2,TRBJ2-2,CASSLRTSGTGELFF,TGTGCCAGCAGCTTACGGACTAGCGGCACCGGGGAGCTGTTTTTT
many,TRBV10-3,TRBD1,TRBJ2-7,CAIGDRPFGEQYF,TGTGCCATTGGGGACAGACCTTTCGGCGAGCAGTACTTC
many,TRBV29-1,TRBD2,TRBJ2-3,CSVERSGGSTDTQYF,TGCAGCGTTGAACGGAGCGGGGGTAGCACAGATACGCAGTATTTT
NA,TRBV19,TRBD1,TRBJ2-3,CASSIPRTGADTQYF,TGTGCCAGTAGTATCCCACGGACAGGCGCAGATACGCAGTATTTT
NA,TRBV18,NA,TRBJ2-5,CASSPLMMQETQYF,TGTGCCAGCTCACCACTGATGATGCAAGAGACCCAGTACTTC
many,TRBV7-7,NA,TRBJ2-5,CASSLDRGYQETQYF,TGTGCTAGCAGCTTAGATAGAGGTTACCAAGAGACCCAGTACTTC
few,TRBV3-1,NA,TRBJ1-1,CASNDRPNTEAFF,TGTGCCAGCAACGACAGACCGAACACTGAAGCTTTCTTT
few,TRBV5-1,TRBD2,TRBJ2-3,CASTTGGGTDTQYF,TGCGCCAGCACCACTGGGGGGGGCACAGATACGCAGTATTTT
many,TRBV29-1,NA,TRBJ1-4,CSVEVGDEQGGKLFF,TGCAGCGTTGAAGTGGGGGACGAGCAAGGAGGAAAACTGTTTTTT
many,TRBV18,TRBD1,TRBJ1-2,CASSPPSSLGQGKGYTF,TGTGCCAGCTCACCACCGTCGTCCCTAGGACAGGGGAAGGGCTACACCTTC
many,TRBV3-1,NA,TRBJ2-3,CASSRRGTDTQYF,TGTGCCAGCAGCCGGCGGGGCACAGATACGCAGTATTTT
many,TRBV27,TRBD1,TRBJ2-7,CASSLSGTGPSSQYF,TGTGCCAGCAGTTTATCCGGGACAGGCCCTTCATCACAGTACTTC
few,TRBV12-3/TRBV12-4,NA,TRBJ2-7,CASSLQDRQYF,TGTGCCAGCAGTTTACAGGACCGCCAGTACTTC
many,TRBV7-6,NA,TRBJ2-3,CASSFVGGAGPDTQYF,TGTGCCAGCAGCTTTGTTGGGGGGGCAGGGCCAGATACGCAGTATTTT
few,TRBV5-1,NA,TRBJ2-3,CASSLDSQPTDTQYF,TGCGCCAGCAGCTTGGATTCGCAGCCCACAGATACGCAGTATTTT
many,TRBV20-1,NA,TRBJ2-2,CSARDGSGTNTGELFF,TGCAGTGCTAGAGATGGATCAGGGACGAACACCGGGGAGCTGTTTTTT
few,TRBV28,TRBD2,TRBJ2-1,CASSFSRGGVYEQFF,TGTGCCAGCAGTTTTTCGCGGGGGGGAGTTTATGAGCAGTTCTTC
NA,TRBV20-1,TRBD1,TRBJ2-5,CSAGGQGRRETQYF,TGCAGTGCCGGCGGACAGGGGCGCAGAGAGACCCAGTACTTC
many,TRBV5-1,TRBD1,TRBJ2-2,CASSPETGGTGELFF,TGCGCCAGCAGCCCTGAAACAGGGGGCACCGGGGAGCTGTTTTTT
NA,TRBV28,NA,TRBJ1-3,CASSSTNSGNTIYF,TGTGCCAGCAGTTCGACAAACTCTGGAAACACCATATATTTT
NA,TRBV9,NA,TRBJ2-7,CASSVAWDRSYEQYF,TGTGCCAGCAGCGTAGCTTGGGACCGGTCCTACGAGCAGTACTTC
NA,TRBV9,TRBD2,TRBJ2-7,CASSVGGLAGEYEQYF,TGTGCCAGCAGCGTCGGGGGACTAGCGGGGGAATACGAGCAGTACTTC
NA,TRBV24-1,TRBD1,TRBJ2-1,CATKSDRPNSYNEQFF,TGTGCCACCAAGTCGGACAGGCCCAACTCCTACAATGAGCAGTTCTTC
many,TRBV10-3,NA,TRBJ1-3,CAISGASSGNTIYF,TGTGCCATCAGTGGGGCCAGCTCTGGAAACACCATATATTTT
NA,TRBV14,NA,TRBJ2-2,CASSADRTYTGELFF,TGTGCCAGCAGCGCCGACAGGACGTACACCGGGGAGCTGTTTTTT
few,TRBV19,NA,TRBJ1-1,CASSMGPLTNEAFF,TGTGCCAGTAGTATGGGGCCACTAACCAATGAAGCTTTCTTT
NA,TRBV7-3,TRBD2,TRBJ2-2,CASSSSGNTGELFF,TGTGCCAGCAGCTCTAGCGGGAACACCGGGGAGCTGTTTTTT
NA,TRBV21-1,NA,TRBJ2-4,CASSKVSGLAKNIQYF,TGTGCCAGCAGCAAAGTCTCAGGGCTAGCCAAAAACATTCAGTACTTC
many,TRBV20-1,NA,TRBJ1-6,CSARAPWAPLHF,TGCAGTGCTAGGGCCCCCTGGGCACCCCTCCACTTT
NA,TRBV28,TRBD1,TRBJ1-6,CASSSRTGMDSPLHF,TGTGCCAGCAGTTCGCGGACAGGGATGGATTCACCCCTCCACTTT